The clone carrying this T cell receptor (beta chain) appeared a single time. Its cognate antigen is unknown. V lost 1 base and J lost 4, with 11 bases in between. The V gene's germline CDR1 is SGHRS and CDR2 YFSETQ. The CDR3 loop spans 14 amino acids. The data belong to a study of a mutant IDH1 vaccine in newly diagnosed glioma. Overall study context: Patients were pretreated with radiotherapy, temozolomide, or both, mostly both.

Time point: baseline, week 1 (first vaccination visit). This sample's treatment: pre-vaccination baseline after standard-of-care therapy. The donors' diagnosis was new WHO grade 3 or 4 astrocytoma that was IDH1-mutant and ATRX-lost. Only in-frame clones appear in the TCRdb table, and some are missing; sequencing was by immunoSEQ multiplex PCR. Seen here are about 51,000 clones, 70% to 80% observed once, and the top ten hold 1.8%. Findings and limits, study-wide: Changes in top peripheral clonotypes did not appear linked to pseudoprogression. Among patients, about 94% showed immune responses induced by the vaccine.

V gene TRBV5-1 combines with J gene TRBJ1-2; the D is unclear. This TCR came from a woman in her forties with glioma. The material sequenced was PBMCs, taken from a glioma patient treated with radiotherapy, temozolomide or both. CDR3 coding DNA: TGCGCCAGCAGCTTGAATACGGAGCCCTATGGCTACACCTTC. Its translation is CASSLNTEPYGYTF.